The 23 T cell receptor beta chains given below trace back to one sample, sequenced in a study of blood T cell repertoires in COVID-19 (dated by TCRdb to the early 2020s). The library was generated by the immunoSEQ multiplex PCR assay. TCRdb mirrors the immuneACCESS table, restricted to in-frame sequences. Some clones are absent from its copies; in checked studies, under half trace to an unresolved V gene, and the reason for the others is unknown. In this sample the table shows a few hundred thousand clones, approximately 88% of which occur a single time. The ten most abundant clones make up about 1.5% of the sample. The sequencing input was peripheral blood. The receptors derive from a woman aged 25 to 39 with COVID-19, enrolled during active disease.

This chain uses TRBV2 with TRBJ1-5, with D possibly matching TRBD1 (5 bases). Per germline, CDR1 SNHLY and CDR2 FYNNEI. This CDR3 region has 12 residues. V was trimmed by 6 bases and J by 4 bases, leaving 7 bases between them. CDR3 residues: CASRGVNQPQHF. The CDR3 nucleotides read TGTGCCAGCAGAGGGGTGAATCAGCCCCAGCATTTT.

This rearrangement joins TRBV6-5 to TRBJ1-6; D is undetermined. Germline V CDR1 and CDR2: MNHEY, SVGAGI. V lost 5 bases to trimming and J lost 7 bases, with 15 bases between them. This CDR3 spans 15 amino acids. The CDR3 DNA reads TGTGCCAGCAGTCCGACTGAGGCTCTAAATTCACCCCTCCACTTT. Amino acids: CASSPTEALNSPLHF.

J is TRBJ1-5 and V is TRBV21-1; the table's D call of TRBD1 was not tested on the DNA. TRBV21-1 is given as a pseudogene. This CDR3 is built from 15 residues. CDR3 sequence (DNA): TGTGCCAGCAGCAAATATAATCAGATTGTACAGCCCCAGCATTTT. Its protein is CASSKYNQIVQPQHF.

This chain links TRBV5-1 with TRBJ1-2; D is undetermined. With 1 base removed from V and 3 bases from J, the gap between germline ends came to 4 bases. The CDR3 is 12 amino acids. Germline V gene lookup returns CDR1 SGHRS and CDR2 YFSETQ. The chain's CDR3 is CASSLTDYGYTF. The CDR3, as DNA: TGCGCCAGCAGCTTGACGGACTATGGCTACACCTTC.

The rearrangement links TRBV29-1 to TRBJ1-2; a weak D match, TRBD1 (6 bases). CDR3 length: 11 amino acids. With 4 bases removed from V and 6 bases from J, the gap between germline ends came to 9 bases. CDR1 is SQVTM and CDR2 is ANQGSEA in the germline V gene. As DNA, the CDR3 is TGCAGCGTTGTAGCAGGGGATGGCTACACCTTC. It specifies CSVVAGDGYTF.

The chain joins TRBV7-9 to TRBJ1-3; TRBD1 might be the D (5 bases). V was pared by 5 bases and J by 3 bases, with 14 bases between. This CDR3 has 15 residues. Germline V CDR1 and CDR2: SEHNR, FQNEAQ (reference sequence). The CDR3 bases are TGTGCCAGCAGCCCGGGAGGGGCTAGTGGAAACACCATATATTTT. Its protein is CASSPGGASGNTIYF.

CDR3 sequence reads: CASSFWDSPAETQYF. The DNA for the CDR3 is TGTGCCAGCAGCTTTTGGGACTCTCCTGCGGAGACCCAGTACTTC. The chain couples TRBV11-2 to TRBJ2-5; weak D call: TRBD2 (6 bases). This CDR3 contains 15 residues. V shed 3 bases and J shed 5 bases, with 16 bases lying between them. CDR1 is SGHAT, CDR2 FQNNGV, per germline.

The chain recombines TRBV18 with TRBJ1-1; TRBD1 matches 8 bases. With 6 bases clipped from V and 1 base from J, the junction kept 4 bases outside the gene matches. CDR1 is KGHSH, CDR2 LQKENI, per germline. There are 14 residues in the CDR3. The CDR3 is CASSQGATNTEAFF. Written as DNA, the CDR3 is TGTGCCAGCTCGCAGGGGGCTACGAACACTGAAGCTTTCTTT. Full variable domain (remainder filled in from reference TRBV18 and TRBJ1-1): NAGVMQNPRHLVRRRGQEARLRCSPMKGHSHVYWYRQLPEEGLKFMVYLQKENIIDESGMPKERFSAEFPKEGPSILRIQQVVRGDSAAYFCASSQGATNTEAFFGQGTRLTVV.

The chain recombines TRBV30 with TRBJ1-5, with TRBD1 matching over 7 bases. The CDR3 spans 14 residues. The J segment lost 5 bases and the V segment lost 1 base, leaving 5 bases of the junction unmatched. Germline CDR1 GTSNPN, CDR2 SVGIG (reference sequence). The CDR3 spells CAWSEGQGDQPQHF. DNA for the CDR3: TGTGCCTGGAGTGAGGGTCAGGGGGATCAGCCCCAGCATTTT.

V and J are TRBV12-3 or TRBV12-4 and TRBJ1-3; D unresolved. Deletions cut 6 bases from V and 4 bases from J, with 10 bases between. The CDR3 has 13 amino acids. CDR3 protein: CASRRIQGNTIYF. As DNA, the CDR3 is TGTGCCAGCAGAAGGATACAGGGAAACACCATATATTTT.

DNA of the CDR3: TGTGCCAGTAAAGTCGAAGGGGCCTCAGATACGCAGTATTTT. Its translation is CASKVEGASDTQYF. The rearrangement joins TRBV19 to TRBJ2-3; TRBD1 might be the D (5 bases). Germline assignment: CDR1 LNHDA and CDR2 SQIVND (reference sequence). There are 14 residues in the CDR3. V was shortened by 7 bases and J by 4 bases, with 15 bases between the two germline ends. The full variable domain, with the rest looked up from reference TRBV19 and TRBJ2-3, is DGGITQSPKYLFRKEGQNVTLSCEQNLNHDAMYWYRQDPGQGLRLIYYSQIVNDFQKGDIAEGYSVSREKKESFPLTVTSAQKNPTAFYLCASKVEGASDTQYFGPGTRLTVL.

The J gene is TRBJ1-1, the V gene TRBV2; 9 nucleotides line up with TRBD1. V shed 7 bases, J shed 6 bases, and the junction held 15 bases outside the gene matches. Per the germline V gene, CDR1 is SNHLY and CDR2 is FYNNEI. The CDR3 has 16 residues. CDR3 loop: CASTGPNLQGAAEAFF. CDR3 sequence (DNA): TGTGCCAGCACCGGTCCCAACTTACAGGGGGCCGCTGAAGCTTTCTTT.

This sequence joins TRBV7-9 and TRBJ2-7; TRBD2 matches at 8 bases. The germline V gene has CDR1 SEHNR and CDR2 FQNEAQ (reference sequence). The CDR3 loop spans 14 amino acids. The V and J ends lost 2 bases and 5 bases, in that order; junction bases with no gene match: 5. The CDR3 nucleotides are TGTGCCAGCAGCTTATTAAATAGCGGGAACGAGCAGTACTTC. Protein product: CASSLLNSGNEQYF.

V usage is TRBV28 and J usage is TRBJ2-1; 9 bases line up with TRBD2. CDR1 and CDR2 (germline): MDHEN, SYDVKM. CDR3 length: 16 amino acids. The ends lost 5 bases at V and 3 bases at J; junction bases unmatched: 8. In DNA form, the CDR3 reads TGTGCCAGCAGTGTCCAAGGGCGGGGGGGCTACAATGAGCAGTTCTTC. Translating it yields CASSVQGRGGYNEQFF.

This clone was observed once. The chain uses TRBV3-1 (or the pseudogene TRBV3-2) and TRBJ2-3; 9 bases match TRBD2. V lost 0 bases, J lost 3 bases, and 7 bases stayed unmatched. In germline, CDR1 is LGHDT, CDR2 YNNKEL (reference sequence). This CDR3 has 17 amino acids. CDR3 nucleotide sequence: TGTGCCAGCAGCCAAGATACTCTAGCGGGGCTAACAGATACGCAGTATTTT. Encoded protein: CASSQDTLAGLTDTQYF.

This chain connects TRBV11-2 to TRBJ2-5, with 8 positions matching TRBD1. Germline values: CDR1 SGHAT, CDR2 FQNNGV. This CDR3 has 17 residues. Trimming took 3 bases from V and 7 from J; bases not matched to a gene: 16. In nucleotides, the CDR3 is TGTGCCAGCAGCTTTATCGGGCGACAGGGGCCCAGACTGACCCAGTACTTC. This codes for CASSFIGRQGPRLTQYF.

This chain links TRBV7-2 with TRBJ2-7, with 9 positions matching TRBD1. The CDR3 length is 14 residues. From germline, CDR1 is SGHTA and CDR2 FQGNSA. V trimming: 5 bases; J trimming: 3 bases; junction bases outside the gene matches: 5. The DNA of the CDR3 is TGTGCCAGCAGCACCGGGACAGGGTTCTACGAGCAGTACTTC. Protein: CASSTGTGFYEQYF.

V gene TRBV5-1 combines with J gene TRBJ2-7; 13 nucleotides agree with TRBD2. Trimming took 4 bases from V and 1 from J; bases not matched to a gene: 8. Germline loops: CDR1 SGHRS, CDR2 YFSETQ. The CDR3 totals 17 residues. The CDR3 DNA reads as TGCGCCAGCAGCCCACCGGGACTAGCGGGGACTTCCTACGAGCAGTACTTC. Its translation is CASSPPGLAGTSYEQYF.

V gene TRBV5-1 combines with J gene TRBJ2-1, with D hard to call. This CDR3 has 15 amino acids. V gave up 1 base and J gave up 4 bases, with 12 bases separating them. Germline CDR1 and CDR2: SGHRS and YFSETQ. In DNA form, the CDR3 reads TGCGCCAGCAGCTTGCATTCAGGATCATACAATGAGCAGTTCTTC. Translation: CASSLHSGSYNEQFF.

The chain carries TRBV5-6 and TRBJ2-7; unclear D gene. Germline V CDR1 and CDR2: SGHDT, YYEEEE. The CDR3 has 13 amino acids. Trimming left V 2 bases short and J 1 base short, with 7 bases between. The CDR3 reads CASSFGFSYEQYV. The CDR3 DNA sequence: TGTGCCAGCAGCTTTGGCTTTTCCTACGAGCAGTACGTC.

The chain is built from TRBV6-5 and TRBJ1-6; no clear D. Deletions cut 10 bases from V and 7 bases from J, with 14 bases between. The CDR3 is 13 amino acids. Germline V lookup: CDR1 MNHEY, CDR2 SVGAGI. The CDR3 DNA reads TGTGCCACCGCACAGCACATAAATTCACCCCTCCACTTT. Protein product: CATAQHINSPLHF.

The chain links TRBV2 to TRBJ2-3, with D tentatively TRBD2 (5 bases). The germline V gene has CDR1 SNHLY and CDR2 FYNNEI. This CDR3 spans 16 amino acids. Between the trimmed V and J ends, which lost 4 bases and 5 bases, there was a span of 19 bases. DNA of the CDR3: TGTGCCAGCAGTGCGGGGTATGGCTTCGAGGAAGATACGCAGTATTTT. As protein: CASSAGYGFEEDTQYF.

This chain's CDR3 is CASSRGEEDTQYF. CDR3 sequence (DNA): TGTGCCAGCAGCCGAGGGGAGGAGGATACGCAGTATTTT. The chain has TRBV4-2 and TRBJ2-3, with D possibly being TRBD2 (6 bases). The germline V gene encodes CDR1 LGHNA and CDR2 YNFKEQ. This CDR3 contains 13 residues. V dropped 4 bases and J dropped 6 bases, with 11 bases sitting between them.